These T cell receptor beta chains were read from a single sample in a study of blood T cell dynamics during melanoma immunotherapy. Clones were read by immunoSEQ multiplex PCR, and TCRdb kept only the in-frame ones, dropping some. The table has tens of thousands of clones, around 88% seen once. The starting material was blood, obtained from a patient treated with checkpoint blockade. These receptors came from a human donor with melanoma. Both conserved end residues are part of each CDR3. A D gene is named only where the DNA matches it firmly. Part of the rows lack a size; the others show once, few, many or a class for expanded clones.

d_gene: -
abundance: -
j_gene: TRBJ2-7
len: 12
v_gene: TRBV15
CDR3nt: TGTGCCACCAGCAGGGACCGAGGGGGGCAGTACTTC
CDR3aa: CATSRDRGGQYF

d_gene: -
abundance: -
j_gene: TRBJ2-1
len: 13
v_gene: TRBV2
CDR3nt: TGTGCCAGCAGGGAGTCACCCTACAATGAGCAGTTCTTC
CDR3aa: CASRESPYNEQFF

d_gene: TRBD1
abundance: -
j_gene: TRBJ2-6
len: 17
v_gene: TRBV7-9
CDR3nt: TGTGCCACCGAAGACAGGGAAACCGTCTCTGGGGCCAACGTCCTGACTTTC
CDR3aa: CATEDRETVSGANVLTF

d_gene: -
abundance: -
j_gene: TRBJ2-5
len: 12
v_gene: TRBV9
CDR3nt: TGTGCCAGCAGCACTTACCAAGAGACCCAGTACTTC
CDR3aa: CASSTYQETQYF

d_gene: -
abundance: -
j_gene: TRBJ2-2
len: 13
v_gene: TRBV10-2
CDR3nt: TGCGCCACCTGGGACCATTACACCGGGGAGCTGTTTTTT
CDR3aa: CATWDHYTGELFF

d_gene: -
abundance: -
j_gene: TRBJ2-4
len: 12
v_gene: TRBV5-4
CDR3nt: TGTGCCAGCAGCGGGGCCTGGAGCATTCAGTACTTC
CDR3aa: CASSGAWSIQYF

d_gene: -
abundance: -
j_gene: TRBJ1-3
len: 16
v_gene: TRBV6-6
CDR3nt: TGTGCCAGCAGTTCCAGAAGCACCAGCTCTGGAAACACCATATATTTT
CDR3aa: CASSSRSTSSGNTIYF

d_gene: -
abundance: -
j_gene: TRBJ2-5
len: 14
v_gene: TRBV19
CDR3nt: TGTGCCAGTTCCCCGGGGCCGACGGTGGAGACCCAGTACTTC
CDR3aa: CASSPGPTVETQYF

d_gene: -
abundance: -
j_gene: TRBJ1-4
len: 12
v_gene: TRBV10-3
CDR3nt: TGTGCCATCAGTGATGCGGGGGAAAAACTGTTTTTT
CDR3aa: CAISDAGEKLFF

d_gene: -
abundance: -
j_gene: TRBJ2-7
len: 15
v_gene: TRBV27
CDR3nt: TGTGCCAGCAGTTTATCGGTGGCTCCCTCCTACGAGCAGTACTTC
CDR3aa: CASSLSVAPSYEQYF

d_gene: -
abundance: -
j_gene: TRBJ1-4
len: 14
v_gene: TRBV11-2
CDR3nt: TGTGCCAGCGGAAGGGGGGGGGCTGGTGAAAAACTGTTTTTT
CDR3aa: CASGRGGAGEKLFF

d_gene: -
abundance: -
j_gene: TRBJ1-5
len: 18
v_gene: TRBV28
CDR3nt: TGTGCCAGCAGTAGGCGGGGGAGTATAGGTCCGAGCAATCAGCCCCAGCATTTT
CDR3aa: CASSRRGSIGPSNQPQHF

d_gene: TRBD1
abundance: -
j_gene: TRBJ1-2
len: 15
v_gene: TRBV11-2
CDR3nt: TGTGCCAGCAGCAGGGACAGGGGAACAATCGGTGGCTACACCTTC
CDR3aa: CASSRDRGTIGGYTF

d_gene: TRBD1
abundance: -
j_gene: TRBJ1-2
len: 17
v_gene: TRBV9
CDR3nt: TGTGCCAGCAGCGGAACAATAGACAGGGGGCGGGAGTATGGCTACACCTTC
CDR3aa: CASSGTIDRGREYGYTF

d_gene: TRBD1
abundance: -
j_gene: TRBJ1-5
len: 16
v_gene: TRBV7-8
CDR3nt: TGTGCCAGCAGTTCGAACAGGGGAATTAGCAATCAGCCCCAGCATTTT
CDR3aa: CASSSNRGISNQPQHF

d_gene: TRBD2
abundance: -
j_gene: TRBJ2-1
len: 18
v_gene: TRBV7-3
CDR3nt: TGTGCCAGCAGCTTAAGCCCCCCGGGGGGAGGCGGGGCGGATGAGCAGTTCTTC
CDR3aa: CASSLSPPGGGGADEQFF

d_gene: TRBD1
abundance: few
j_gene: TRBJ1-1
len: 13
v_gene: TRBV5-1
CDR3nt: TGCGCCAGCAGCTTGGGACAGGGCGTTGAAGCTTTCTTT
CDR3aa: CASSLGQGVEAFF

d_gene: -
abundance: -
j_gene: TRBJ1-5
len: 15
v_gene: TRBV7-2
CDR3nt: TGTGCCAGCAGCTCCTCCCGGGCCGGAGATCAGCCCCAGCATTTT
CDR3aa: CASSSSRAGDQPQHF

d_gene: -
abundance: -
j_gene: TRBJ1-4
len: 14
v_gene: TRBV28
CDR3nt: TGTGCCAGCAATAAAGGGGCAGATTATGAAAAACTGTTTTTT
CDR3aa: CASNKGADYEKLFF

d_gene: TRBD2
abundance: -
j_gene: TRBJ2-1
len: 17
v_gene: TRBV4-2
CDR3nt: TGTGCCAGCAGCCAAAATCCAGGGCTAGCGGTTTTCAATGAGCAGTTCTTC
CDR3aa: CASSQNPGLAVFNEQFF

d_gene: TRBD1
abundance: -
j_gene: TRBJ2-3
len: 14
v_gene: TRBV6-4
CDR3nt: TGTGCCAGCAGTGAGCTACAGGGGGCGGATACGCAGTATTTT
CDR3aa: CASSELQGADTQYF

d_gene: TRBD2
abundance: -
j_gene: TRBJ2-1
len: 16
v_gene: TRBV29-1
CDR3nt: TGCAGCGTTGAGGGGGGGTCTCTTGGCTCCTACAATGAGCAGTTCTTC
CDR3aa: CSVEGGSLGSYNEQFF

d_gene: -
abundance: once
j_gene: TRBJ2-3
len: 13
v_gene: TRBV6-4
CDR3nt: TGTGCCAGCAGTGAGGGGGCTGGGGATACGCAGTATTTT
CDR3aa: CASSEGAGDTQYF